This TCR beta chain was captured in a study of blood T cells in healthy people across ages. Overall study results and limits: Per-million-T-cell TCR beta diversity fell roughly linearly with age. Long-lived and aged donors differed, with more naive CD4+ cells and higher diversity in the long-lived.

Sample donors were healthy Caucasian individuals that came from Russia, aged about 6 to 95. A second roughly 6 to 12 cycle PCR used barcoded and J-beta primers. TCRdb reprocessed the 5' RACE reads with MiXCR, giving one entry per CDR3 protein. The table records 600,000 to 1,000,000 distinct CDR3 sequences, roughly 64% of them present only once. V was pared by 6 bases and J by 4 bases, with 18 bases between. Germline CDR1 is DFQATT and CDR2 is SNEGSKA (reference sequence). This CDR3 region has 14 residues. The sample holds a few counts of this clonotype. Its cognate antigen is unknown. This clonotype was obtained from a man aged 30-40 years in good health. The chain is built from TRBV20-1 and TRBJ1-1, with D maybe TRBD1 (6 bases). The sequenced material came from blood. The CDR3 DNA sequence: TGCAGTGCCCAGCAGGGACCCAGGGGCACTGAAGCTTTCTTT. This sequence encodes CSAQQGPRGTEAFF.